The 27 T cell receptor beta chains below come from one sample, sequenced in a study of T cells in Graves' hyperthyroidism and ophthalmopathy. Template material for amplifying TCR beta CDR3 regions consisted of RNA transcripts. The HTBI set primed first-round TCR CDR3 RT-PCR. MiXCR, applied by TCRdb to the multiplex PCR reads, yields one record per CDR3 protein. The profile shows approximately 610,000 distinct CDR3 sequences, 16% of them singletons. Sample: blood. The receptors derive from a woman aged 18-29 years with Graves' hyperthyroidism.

CDR3 sequence: CASSPQERESPLHF. The CDR3 DNA reads as TGTGCCAGCAGTCCCCAGGAGCGAGAATCACCCCTCCACTTT. The V and J genes are TRBV27 and TRBJ1-6; D gene unclear. The V and J ends lost 5 bases and 10 bases respectively, with 15 bases between them. Germline-derived CDR1 and CDR2 are MNHEY and SMNVEV (reference sequence). The CDR3 has 14 residues.

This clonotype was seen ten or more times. DNA for the CDR3: TGCAGTGCTAGCTGGCTAGCGGGAGGGCGGAGAAACGAGCAGTACTTC. Translating it yields CSASWLAGGRRNEQYF. The chain has TRBV20-1 and TRBJ2-7; 12 bases fit TRBD2. The CDR3 spans 16 residues. The trim removed 3 bases at V and 5 bases at J, leaving 11 bases unmatched. Germline CDR1 reads DFQATT; CDR2 reads SNEGSKA (reference sequence).

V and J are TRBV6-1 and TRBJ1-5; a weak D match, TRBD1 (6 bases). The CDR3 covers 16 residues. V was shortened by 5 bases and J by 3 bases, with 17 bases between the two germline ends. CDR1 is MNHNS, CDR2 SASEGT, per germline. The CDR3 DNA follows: TGTGCCAGCAGTCGAACCCGGACAGTTTACAATCAGCCCCAGCATTTT. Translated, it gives CASSRTRTVYNQPQHF.

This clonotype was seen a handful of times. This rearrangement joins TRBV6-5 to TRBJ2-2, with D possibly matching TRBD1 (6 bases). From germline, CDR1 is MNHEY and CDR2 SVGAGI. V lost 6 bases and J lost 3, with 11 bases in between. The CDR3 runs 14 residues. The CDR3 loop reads CASRQGSDTGELFF. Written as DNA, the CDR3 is TGTGCCAGCAGACAGGGTTCGGACACCGGGGAGCTGTTTTTT.

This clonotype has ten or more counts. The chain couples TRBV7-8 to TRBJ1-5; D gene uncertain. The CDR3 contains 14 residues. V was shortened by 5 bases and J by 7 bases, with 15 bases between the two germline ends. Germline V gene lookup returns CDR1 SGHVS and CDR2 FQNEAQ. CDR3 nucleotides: TGTGCCAGCAGCCTATCGGGTTCCTGGCAGCCCCAGCATTTT. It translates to CASSLSGSWQPQHF.

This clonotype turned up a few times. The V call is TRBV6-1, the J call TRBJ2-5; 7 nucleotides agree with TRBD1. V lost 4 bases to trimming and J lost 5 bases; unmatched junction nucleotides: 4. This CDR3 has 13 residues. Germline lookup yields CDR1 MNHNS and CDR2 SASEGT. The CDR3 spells CASSATGLETQYF. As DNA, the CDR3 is TGTGCCAGCAGTGCGACAGGGTTGGAGACCCAGTACTTC.

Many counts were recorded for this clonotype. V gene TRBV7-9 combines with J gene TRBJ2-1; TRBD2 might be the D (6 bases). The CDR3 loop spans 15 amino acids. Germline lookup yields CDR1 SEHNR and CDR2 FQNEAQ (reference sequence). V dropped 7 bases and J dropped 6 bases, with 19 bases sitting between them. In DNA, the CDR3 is TGTGCCAGCAAGGTTTTCGGGGGAGATACCAATGAGCAGTTCTTC. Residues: CASKVFGGDTNEQFF.

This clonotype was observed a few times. This CDR3 reads CASSLEFRAQETQYF. The CDR3 coding sequence is TGCGCCAGCAGCTTGGAATTCAGGGCCCAAGAGACCCAGTACTTC. The chain joins TRBV5-1 to TRBJ2-5; a possible D gene is TRBD1 (5 bases). V shed 0 bases and J shed 1 base, with 10 bases lying between them. Germline-derived CDR1 and CDR2 are SGHRS and YFSETQ. The length of the CDR3 is 15 residues.

For the CDR3, the DNA is TGTGCCAGCAGTGAATCCGGAGGGGTCGGCAATCAGCCCCAGCATTTT. Its translation is CASSESGGVGNQPQHF. The rearrangement joins TRBV2 to TRBJ1-5; perhaps TRBD1 as D (5 bases). The CDR3 has 16 amino acids. Germline values: CDR1 SNHLY, CDR2 FYNNEI. The V and J ends lost 2 bases and 2 bases respectively, with 13 bases between them.

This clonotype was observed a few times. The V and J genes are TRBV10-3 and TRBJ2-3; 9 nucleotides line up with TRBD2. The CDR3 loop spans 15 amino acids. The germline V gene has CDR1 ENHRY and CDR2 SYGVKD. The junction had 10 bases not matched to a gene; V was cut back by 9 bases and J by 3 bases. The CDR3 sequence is CAITPSSGKTDTQYF. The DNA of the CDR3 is TGTGCCATTACTCCTTCTAGCGGGAAAACAGATACGCAGTATTTT.

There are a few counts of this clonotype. The CDR3, as DNA: TGCGCCAGCAGCCCGGGACTGGACCAAGAGACCCAGTACTTC. It is translated as CASSPGLDQETQYF. The rearrangement joins TRBV5-1 to TRBJ2-5; possibly TRBD2 for D (6 bases). Trimming took off 4 bases at V and 0 bases at J, with 10 bases between the two ends. This CDR3 contains 14 residues. Germline values: CDR1 SGHRS, CDR2 YFSETQ.

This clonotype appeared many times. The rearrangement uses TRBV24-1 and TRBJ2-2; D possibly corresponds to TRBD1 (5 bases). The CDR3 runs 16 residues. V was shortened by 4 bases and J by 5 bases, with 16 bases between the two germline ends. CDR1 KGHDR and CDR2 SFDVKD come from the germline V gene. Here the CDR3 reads CATSDPGQGETGELFF. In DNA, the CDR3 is TGTGCCACCAGTGACCCCGGACAAGGAGAGACCGGGGAGCTGTTTTTT.

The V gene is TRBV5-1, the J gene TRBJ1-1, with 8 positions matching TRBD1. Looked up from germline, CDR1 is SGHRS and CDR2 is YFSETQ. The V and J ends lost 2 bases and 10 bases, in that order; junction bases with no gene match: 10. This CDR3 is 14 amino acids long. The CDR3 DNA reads TGCGCCAGCAGCTTTTCAGGGGGCGCGGGGGGAGCTTTCTTT. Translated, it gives CASSFSGGAGGAFF.

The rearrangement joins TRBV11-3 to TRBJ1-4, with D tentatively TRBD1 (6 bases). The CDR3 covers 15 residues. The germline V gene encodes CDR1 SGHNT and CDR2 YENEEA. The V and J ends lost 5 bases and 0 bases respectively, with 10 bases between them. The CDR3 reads CASSPGAATNEKLFF. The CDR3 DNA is TGTGCCAGCAGCCCGGGGGCCGCAACTAATGAAAAACTGTTTTTT. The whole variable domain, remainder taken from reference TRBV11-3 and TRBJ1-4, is EAGVVQSPRYKIIEKKQPVAFWCNPISGHNTLYWYLQNLGQGPELLIRYENEEAVDDSQLPKDRFSAERLKGVDSTLKIQPAELGDSAVYLCASSPGAATNEKLFFGSGTQLSVL.

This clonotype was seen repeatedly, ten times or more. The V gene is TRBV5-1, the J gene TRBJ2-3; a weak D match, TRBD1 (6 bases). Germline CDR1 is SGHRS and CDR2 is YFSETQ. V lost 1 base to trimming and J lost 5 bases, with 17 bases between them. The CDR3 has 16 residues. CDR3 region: CASSLISPAQGDTQYF. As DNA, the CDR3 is TGCGCCAGCAGCTTGATATCCCCGGCACAGGGAGATACGCAGTATTTT.

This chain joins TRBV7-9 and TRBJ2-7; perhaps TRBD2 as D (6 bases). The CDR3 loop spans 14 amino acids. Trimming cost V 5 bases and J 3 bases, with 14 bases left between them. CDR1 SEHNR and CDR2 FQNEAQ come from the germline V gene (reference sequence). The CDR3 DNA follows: TGTGCCAGCAGCCCCTCGTTCGGGAGCTACGAGCAGTACTTC. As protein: CASSPSFGSYEQYF.

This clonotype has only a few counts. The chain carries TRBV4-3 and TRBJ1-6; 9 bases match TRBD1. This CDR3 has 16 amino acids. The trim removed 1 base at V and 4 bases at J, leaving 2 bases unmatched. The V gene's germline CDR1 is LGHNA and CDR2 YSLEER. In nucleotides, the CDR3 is TGCGCCAGCAGCCAAGGGGACAGGGATTATAATTCACCCCTCCACTTT. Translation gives CASSQGDRDYNSPLHF.

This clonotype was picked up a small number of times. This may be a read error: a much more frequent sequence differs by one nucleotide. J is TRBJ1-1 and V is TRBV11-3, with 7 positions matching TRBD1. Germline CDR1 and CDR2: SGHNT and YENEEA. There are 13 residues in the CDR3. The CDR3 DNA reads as TGTGCCAGCAGCCTCAGGGGGACCACTGAAGGTTTCTTT. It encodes CASSLRGTTEGFF. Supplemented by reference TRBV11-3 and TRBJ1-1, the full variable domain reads EAGVVQSPRYKIIEKKQPVAFWCNPISGHNTLYWYLQNLGQGPELLIRYENEEAVDDSQLPKDRFSAERLKGVDSTLKIQPAELGDSAVYLCASSLRGTTEGFFGQGTRLTVV.

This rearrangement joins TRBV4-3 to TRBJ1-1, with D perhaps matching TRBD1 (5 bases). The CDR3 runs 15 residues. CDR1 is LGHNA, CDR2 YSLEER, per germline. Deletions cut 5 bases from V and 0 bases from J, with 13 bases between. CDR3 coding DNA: TGCGCCAGCAGCGGATCCGGGGGAATGAACACTGAAGCTTTCTTT. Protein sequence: CASSGSGGMNTEAFF.

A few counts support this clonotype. The CDR3 region has the DNA TGTGCCAGCAGGGCCGGGGACCGAGCTTTCTTT. Translating it yields CASRAGDRAFF. The chain couples TRBV12-3 or TRBV12-4 to TRBJ1-1, with a weak D call TRBD1 (5 bases). V lost 6 bases, J lost 10 bases, and 12 bases lay in between. CDR3 length: 11 residues.

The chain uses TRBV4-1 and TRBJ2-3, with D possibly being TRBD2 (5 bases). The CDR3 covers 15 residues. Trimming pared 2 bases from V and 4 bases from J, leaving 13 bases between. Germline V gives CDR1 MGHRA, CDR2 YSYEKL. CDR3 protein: CASSQKGREPDTQYF. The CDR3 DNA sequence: TGCGCCAGCAGCCAAAAGGGCCGGGAACCAGATACGCAGTATTTT.

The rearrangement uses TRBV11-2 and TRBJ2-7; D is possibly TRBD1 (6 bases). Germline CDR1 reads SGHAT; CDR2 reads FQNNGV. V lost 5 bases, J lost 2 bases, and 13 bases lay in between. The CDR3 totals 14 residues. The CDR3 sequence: CASSRDGTPYEQYF. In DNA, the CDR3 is TGTGCCAGCAGCCGGGACGGGACACCCTACGAGCAGTACTTC.

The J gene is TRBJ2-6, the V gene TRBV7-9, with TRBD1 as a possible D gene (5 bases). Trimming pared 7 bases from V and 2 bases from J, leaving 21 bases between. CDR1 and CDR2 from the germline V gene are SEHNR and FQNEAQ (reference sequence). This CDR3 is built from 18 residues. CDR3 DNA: TGTGCCAGCACCCAGAAAACCATCAGGGTGACTGGGGCCAACGTCCTGACTTTC. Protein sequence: CASTQKTIRVTGANVLTF.

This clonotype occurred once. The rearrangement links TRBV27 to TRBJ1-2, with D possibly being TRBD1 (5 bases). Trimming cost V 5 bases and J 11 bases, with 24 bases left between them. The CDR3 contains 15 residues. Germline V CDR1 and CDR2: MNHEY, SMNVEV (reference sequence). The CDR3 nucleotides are TGTGCCAGCAGTATAAGTGGGGGAAAAGTAATGAGATACACCTTC. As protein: CASSISGGKVMRYTF.

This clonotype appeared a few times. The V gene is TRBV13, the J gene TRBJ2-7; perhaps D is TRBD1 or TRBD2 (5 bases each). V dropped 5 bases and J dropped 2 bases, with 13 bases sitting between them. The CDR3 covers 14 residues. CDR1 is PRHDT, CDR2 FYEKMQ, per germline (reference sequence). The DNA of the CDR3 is TGTGCCAGCAGCGGATGGGACCGCCCCTACGAGCAGTACTTC. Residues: CASSGWDRPYEQYF.

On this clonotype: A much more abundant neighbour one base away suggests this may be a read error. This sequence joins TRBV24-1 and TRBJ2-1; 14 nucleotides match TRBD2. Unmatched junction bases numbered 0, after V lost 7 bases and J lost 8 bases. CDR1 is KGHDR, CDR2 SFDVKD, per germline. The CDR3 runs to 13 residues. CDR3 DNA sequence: TGTGCCACCAGGACTAGCGGGAGGGATGAGCAGTTCTTC. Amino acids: CATRTSGRDEQFF.

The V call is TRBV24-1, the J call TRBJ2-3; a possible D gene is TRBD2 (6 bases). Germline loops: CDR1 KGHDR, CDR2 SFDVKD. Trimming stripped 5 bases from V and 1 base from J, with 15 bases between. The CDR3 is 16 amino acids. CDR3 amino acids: CATSAGSVGRTDTQYF. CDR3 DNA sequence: TGTGCCACCAGTGCCGGGAGCGTGGGGCGCACAGATACGCAGTATTTT.